One TCR beta chain is described in this entry. This sample is drawn from a study of blood T cell repertoires in COVID-19. The overall study: PBMCs, B-cell-depleted T cells, or T cells provided the cDNA or gDNA that made up the material.

How the authors handled the data: By means of reference gene primer amplification, nucleated cell counts were estimated. This table comes from immunoSEQ multiplex PCR, and its TCRdb copy is limited to in-frame clones, with some not included. D and trimming come from the DNA, and the V and J calls and clone size come from that table. The sample shows approximately 290,000 clones, about 89% of them seen only once. The CDR3 is made up of 19 amino acids. V gave up 1 base and J gave up 3 bases, with 22 bases separating them. Germline assignment: CDR1 SEHNR and CDR2 FQNEAQ (reference sequence). The chain employs TRBV7-9 and TRBJ1-5; tentative D call: TRBD1 (5 bases). Sequencing was done on a sample of peripheral blood. The clonotype comes from a man between 25 and 39 years old with acute or convalescent COVID-19. The CDR3 is CASSLEVRGGRGPNQPQHF. Here the CDR3 DNA reads TGTGCCAGCAGCTTAGAAGTAAGAGGTGGGCGGGGACCCAATCAGCCCCAGCATTTT. Filled out from reference TRBV7-9 and TRBJ1-5, the complete variable domain reads DTGVSQNPRHKITKRGQNVTFRCDPISEHNRLYWYRQTLGQGPEFLTYFQNEAQLEKSRLLSDRFSAERPKGSFSTLEIQRTEQGDSAMYLCASSLEVRGGRGPNQPQHFGDGTRLSIL.